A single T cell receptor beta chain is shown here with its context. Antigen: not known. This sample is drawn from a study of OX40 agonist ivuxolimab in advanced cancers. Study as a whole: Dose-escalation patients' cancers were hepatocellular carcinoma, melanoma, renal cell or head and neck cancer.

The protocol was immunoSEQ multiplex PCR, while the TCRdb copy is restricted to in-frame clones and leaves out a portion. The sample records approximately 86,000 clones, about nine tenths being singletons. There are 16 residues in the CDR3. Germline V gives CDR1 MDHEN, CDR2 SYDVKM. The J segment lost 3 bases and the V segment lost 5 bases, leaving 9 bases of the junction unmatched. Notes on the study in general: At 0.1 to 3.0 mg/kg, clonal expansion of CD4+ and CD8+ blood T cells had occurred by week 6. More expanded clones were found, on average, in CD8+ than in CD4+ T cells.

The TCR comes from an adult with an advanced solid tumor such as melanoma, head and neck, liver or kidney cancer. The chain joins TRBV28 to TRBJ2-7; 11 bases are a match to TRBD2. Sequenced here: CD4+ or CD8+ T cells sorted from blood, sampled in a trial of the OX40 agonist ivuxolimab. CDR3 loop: CASSEGTSGLLYEQYF. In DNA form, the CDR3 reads TGTGCCAGCAGTGAAGGGACTAGCGGACTGCTCTACGAGCAGTACTTC.